This entry lists 30 T cell receptor beta chains sequenced from one sample in a study of long-term antiretroviral therapy in people with HIV. Samples were assayed with immunoSEQ v3.0 at survey level. Clones were read by immunoSEQ multiplex PCR, and TCRdb kept only the in-frame ones, dropping some. The data contain 40,000 or so clones, 75% to 90% of them singletons. This specimen consisted of unsorted PBMCs, obtained just before starting antiretroviral therapy. The receptors here all came from a woman aged 18-29 years with HIV.

J is TRBJ2-7 and V is TRBV7-6, with 8 bases lining up with TRBD1. The CDR3 runs 13 residues. The V gene's germline CDR1 is SGHVS and CDR2 FNYEAQ. After removal of 5 bases from V and 6 bases from J, the junction contained 6 bases not matched to a gene. The CDR3 bases are TGTGCCAGCAGCCGGACAGGGACTGGCGAGCAGTACTTC. This sequence encodes CASSRTGTGEQYF.

V and J are TRBV5-1 and TRBJ2-3, with TRBD1 identical over 7 bases. V trimming: 3 bases; J trimming: 6 bases; junction bases outside the gene matches: 4. Germline V gene lookup returns CDR1 SGHRS and CDR2 YFSETQ. The CDR3 spans 13 residues. CDR3 sequence (DNA): TGCGCCAGCAGCTCGACAGGGCCCGATACGCAGTATTTT. Protein product: CASSSTGPDTQYF.

The V call is TRBV19, the J call TRBJ2-5; tentatively, D is TRBD2 (6 bases). The CDR3 consists of 14 residues. V lost 1 base and J lost 4, with 10 bases in between. CDR1 is LNHDA, CDR2 SQIVND, per germline (reference sequence). The DNA for the CDR3 is TGTGCCAGTAGTATAGGACCGGGAGCAGAGACCCAGTACTTC. Translating gives CASSIGPGAETQYF. The variable domain in full, completed from reference TRBV19 and TRBJ2-5, reads DGGITQSPKYLFRKEGQNVTLSCEQNLNHDAMYWYRQDPGQGLRLIYYSQIVNDFQKGDIAEGYSVSREKKESFPLTVTSAQKNPTAFYLCASSIGPGAETQYFGPGTRLLVL.

The rearrangement joins TRBV5-1 to TRBJ2-3; 7 nucleotides line up with TRBD1. Trimming took 4 bases from V and 0 from J; bases not matched to a gene: 5. This CDR3 has 15 amino acids. The germline CDR1 and CDR2 sequences are SGHRS and YFSETQ. The CDR3 sequence: CASSATGESTDTQYF. CDR3 bases: TGCGCCAGCAGCGCCACAGGGGAGAGCACAGATACGCAGTATTTT.

This clone was recorded once. This sequence joins TRBV27 and TRBJ2-2, with D possibly being TRBD1 (5 bases). From germline, CDR1 is MNHEY and CDR2 SMNVEV (reference sequence). The CDR3 length is 15 residues. Trimming took 3 bases from V and 5 from J, leaving 13 bases between them. CDR3 sequence: CASSLKGRRTGELFF. The DNA of the CDR3 is TGTGCCAGCAGTTTGAAGGGGCGACGAACCGGGGAGCTGTTTTTT.

This clone occurred a few times. The junction does not match germline at one end; this may be a read error. The chain joins TRBV27 to TRBJ2-3; perhaps TRBD2 as D (5 bases). The germline V gene has CDR1 MNHEY and CDR2 SMNVEV (reference sequence). The CDR3 length is 14 residues. The CDR3 protein is CASSSNPASADPFF. The CDR3, as DNA: TGTGCCAGCAGTTCTAATCCAGCCTCAGCGGACCCCTTTTTT.

The J gene is TRBJ2-1, the V gene TRBV4-3, with D tentatively TRBD2 (5 bases). Germline CDR1 LGHNA, CDR2 YSLEER. The germline V and J ends were trimmed by 1 base and 7 bases, with 8 bases remaining between them. This CDR3 contains 13 residues. CDR3 in DNA: TGCGCCAGCAGCCAAGTTGGCGGGAATGAGCAGTTCTTC. As protein: CASSQVGGNEQFF.

This clone was detected only once. The chain joins TRBV7-9 to TRBJ2-3; TRBD1 or TRBD2 may be the D gene (5 bases each). Germline V gene data show CDR1 as SEHNR and CDR2 as FQNEAQ (reference sequence). The CDR3 extends over 13 amino acids. CDR3 DNA sequence: TGTGCTAGCGAGGGATTCAAGGGGGATACGCAGTATTTT. Translation: CASEGFKGDTQYF.

The J gene is TRBJ1-1, the V gene TRBV28; D perhaps matches TRBD1 (6 bases). The CDR3 runs 16 residues. The germline V gene encodes CDR1 MDHEN and CDR2 SYDVKM. V gave up 7 bases and J gave up 5 bases, with 23 bases separating them. The CDR3 region is CASIPHLGGAGTEAFF. CDR3 coding DNA: TGTGCCAGCATTCCGCACCTCGGGGGGGCGGGTACTGAAGCTTTCTTT. The whole variable domain, filled in from reference TRBV28 and TRBJ1-1, reads DVKVTQSSRYLVKRTGEKVFLECVQDMDHENMFWYRQDPGLGLRLIYFSYDVKMKEKGDIPEGYSVSREKKERFSLILESASTNQTSMYLCASIPHLGGAGTEAFFGQGTRLTVV.

The chain uses TRBV9 and TRBJ2-5, with D perhaps TRBD1 (6 bases). V lost 10 bases and J lost 4, with 26 bases in between. The CDR3 consists of 16 residues. CDR1 is SGDLS and CDR2 is YYNGEE in the germline V gene. DNA of the CDR3: TGTGCCCCCGGCGAGAGGACAGTCCCCCGGGCAGAGACCCAGTACTTC. Translated: CAPGERTVPRAETQYF.

CDR3 sequence: CASSIDGQNYGYTF. CDR3 coding DNA: TGTGCCAGTAGTATAGATGGACAGAACTATGGCTACACCTTC. The rearrangement links TRBV19 to TRBJ1-2, with a possible D match to TRBD1 (6 bases). V was clipped by 0 bases and J by 2 bases, with 7 bases between them. The CDR3 is 14 residues long. Germline V lookup: CDR1 LNHDA, CDR2 SQIVND (reference sequence).

V and J are TRBV7-9 and TRBJ2-5; unclear D gene. V was shortened by 1 base and J by 2 bases, with 11 bases between the two germline ends. Germline CDR1 reads SEHNR; CDR2 reads FQNEAQ (reference sequence). This CDR3 has 15 amino acids. As DNA, the CDR3 is TGTGCCAGCAGCTTAGTAATGACGGATCAAGAGACCCAGTACTTC. Its translation: CASSLVMTDQETQYF.

This chain connects TRBV7-8 to TRBJ2-1; D not certain. Germline CDR1 is SGHVS and CDR2 is FQNEAQ. Between the trimmed V and J ends, which lost 5 bases and 14 bases, there was a span of 7 bases. This CDR3 contains 9 residues. This chain's CDR3 is CASSPPEFF. DNA of the CDR3: TGTGCCAGCAGCCCACCCGAGTTCTTC.

This clone was detected once. DNA for the CDR3: TGTGCCACCAGCAGACGTGCCAGAGACAATCAGCCCCAGCATTTT. This sequence encodes CATSRRARDNQPQHF. The chain is built from TRBV15 and TRBJ1-5; D is uncertain. The V and J ends lost 2 bases and 3 bases respectively, with 11 bases between them. The length of the CDR3 is 15 residues. The germline V gene encodes CDR1 LNHNV and CDR2 YYDKDF (reference sequence).

The V call is TRBV4-1, the J call TRBJ1-1; D gene ambiguous. V lost 3 bases, J lost 6 bases, and 20 bases lay in between. CDR1 and CDR2 (germline): MGHRA, YSYEKL. The CDR3 sequence is 16 residues long. CDR3 nucleotides: TGCGCCAGCAGCCAGGGCTATGGTAGGGCTGGGGCTGAAGCTTTCTTT. Translating it yields CASSQGYGRAGAEAFF.

This clone was observed once. CDR3 DNA: TGTGCCAGCAGCTCCCGCCGGACTAGCGTACGTAGAGATACGCAGTATTTT. Its translation: CASSSRRTSVRRDTQYF. The rearrangement uses TRBV9 and TRBJ2-3; 9 bases line up with TRBD2. J lost 5 bases, V lost 4 bases, and 14 bases had no gene match. The CDR3 covers 17 residues. The V gene's germline CDR1 is SGDLS and CDR2 YYNGEE.

The chain has TRBV27 and TRBJ2-7; D uncertain. Germline values: CDR1 MNHEY, CDR2 SMNVEV (reference sequence). CDR3 length: 15 residues. The ends were cut back, 5 bases at V and 3 bases at J, with 17 bases in the middle. The CDR3 spells CASSPQILPGYEQYF. The CDR3 coding sequence is TGTGCCAGCAGTCCCCAGATATTACCCGGCTACGAGCAGTACTTC.

The chain joins TRBV5-1 to TRBJ1-1; D is undetermined. The germline CDR1 and CDR2 sequences are SGHRS and YFSETQ. The CDR3 contains 13 residues. The ends were cut back, 1 base at V and 10 bases at J, with 14 bases in the middle. In DNA, the CDR3 is TGCGCCAGCAGCTTGTATGCGGACGGCGGAGCTTTCTTT. Translated: CASSLYADGGAFF.

This chain uses TRBV7-2 with TRBJ2-5; tentatively, D is TRBD1 (6 bases). The CDR3 loop spans 16 amino acids. Germline CDR1 reads SGHTA; CDR2 reads FQGNSA. The ends were cut back, 1 base at V and 5 bases at J, with 17 bases in the middle. In nucleotides, the CDR3 is TGTGCCAGCAGCTTAGAGTGGGACACCGCCCGGGAGACCCAGTACTTC. This sequence encodes CASSLEWDTARETQYF.

The J gene is TRBJ2-7, the V gene TRBV10-3, with 10 bases identical to TRBD1. The ends lost 7 bases at V and 7 bases at J; junction bases unmatched: 10. Germline loops: CDR1 ENHRY, CDR2 SYGVKD. The CDR3 loop spans 14 amino acids. This CDR3 is CAITHDRGHGEQYF. CDR3 bases: TGTGCCATCACCCACGACAGGGGGCATGGGGAGCAGTACTTC.

The CDR3 here is CASNLGQGATGELFF. CDR3 in DNA: TGTGCCAGCAACCTCGGACAGGGGGCCACCGGGGAGCTGTTTTTT. V is TRBV27 and J is TRBJ2-2, with 11 bases that match TRBD1. CDR3 length: 15 residues. Trimming cost V 7 bases and J 4 bases; bases outside gene matches: 5. CDR1 is MNHEY and CDR2 is SMNVEV in the germline V gene (reference sequence).

This chain links TRBV13 with TRBJ1-4; no clear D. Germline V gene lookup returns CDR1 PRHDT and CDR2 FYEKMQ (reference sequence). V dropped 4 bases and J dropped 8 bases, with 5 bases sitting between them. This CDR3 is built from 11 residues. CDR3 residues: CASSWREKLFF. DNA for the CDR3: TGTGCCAGCAGCTGGCGGGAAAAACTGTTTTTT.

As to this clone: The germline gene is not matched at one end of the junction; a read error may be the cause. The CDR3, as DNA: TGTGCCAGCTCACTACAGGGGACAGGCACTGAAACTTTCTTT. As protein: CASSLQGTGTETFF. This chain links TRBV18 with TRBJ1-1, with 8 bases aligning to TRBD1. Germline V gene lookup returns CDR1 KGHSH and CDR2 LQKENI. The CDR3 is made up of 14 amino acids. Full variable domain (outside the CDR3, taken from reference TRBV18 and TRBJ1-1): NAGVMQNPRHLVRRRGQEARLRCSPMKGHSHVYWYRQLPEEGLKFMVYLQKENIIDESGMPKERFSAEFPKEGPSILRIQQVVRGDSAAYFCASSLQGTGTETFFGQGTRLTVV.

V and J are TRBV28 and TRBJ1-5; D ambiguous. The length of the CDR3 is 15 residues. V dropped 6 bases and J dropped 0 bases, with 12 bases sitting between them. The germline CDR1 and CDR2 sequences are MDHEN and SYDVKM. CDR3 sequence reads: CASSTRTVSNQPQHF. Here the CDR3 DNA reads TGTGCCAGCAGCACACGGACCGTTAGCAATCAGCCCCAGCATTTT. The complete variable domain, with remaining parts taken from reference TRBV28 and TRBJ1-5, reads DVKVTQSSRYLVKRTGEKVFLECVQDMDHENMFWYRQDPGLGLRLIYFSYDVKMKEKGDIPEGYSVSREKKERFSLILESASTNQTSMYLCASSTRTVSNQPQHFGDGTRLSIL.

The J gene is TRBJ1-1, the V gene TRBV27; TRBD1 is a possible D gene (5 bases). Germline CDR1 reads MNHEY; CDR2 reads SMNVEV (reference sequence). V dropped 5 bases and J dropped 4 bases, with 11 bases sitting between them. CDR3 size: 13 residues. The DNA for the CDR3 is TGTGCCAGCAGTCCTACGGGGACCACTGAAGCTTTCTTT. Its translation: CASSPTGTTEAFF.

This clone was observed once. V usage is TRBV6-5 and J usage is TRBJ1-6; D gene ambiguous. The V gene lost 5 bases and the J gene lost 8 bases, with 10 bases spanning the gap. The length of the CDR3 is 13 residues. The germline V gene has CDR1 MNHEY and CDR2 SVGAGI. CDR3 sequence: CASSTSADSPLHF. CDR3 DNA: TGTGCCAGCAGTACCTCCGCGGATTCACCCCTCCACTTT.

The chain links TRBV6-1 to TRBJ1-1; D is undetermined. Trimming shortened V by 6 bases and J by 0 bases, and 8 bases separated the two germline ends. Germline V gene sequence: CDR1 MNHNS, CDR2 SASEGT. The CDR3 loop spans 13 amino acids. The CDR3 is CASRIKMNTEAFF. The CDR3 DNA follows: TGTGCCAGCAGGATCAAAATGAACACTGAAGCTTTCTTT.

This sequence joins TRBV4-1 and TRBJ1-3; D remains ambiguous. Germline-derived CDR1 and CDR2 are MGHRA and YSYEKL. V gave up 0 bases and J gave up 0 bases, with 6 bases separating them. There are 15 residues in the CDR3. The CDR3 nucleotides read TGCGCCAGCAGCCAAGATTGGACCTCTGGAAACACCATATATTTT. Its translation: CASSQDWTSGNTIYF.

The chain is built from TRBV18 and TRBJ1-2; 8 bases agree with TRBD1. V lost 0 bases, J lost 6 bases, and 6 bases stayed unmatched. Germline V CDR1 and CDR2: KGHSH, LQKENI. The CDR3 length is 15 residues. CDR3 DNA sequence: TGTGCCAGCTCACCACCGACGGGACAGGCGGATGGCTACACCTTC. Its translation: CASSPPTGQADGYTF.

In its sample, this clone is medium-sized. The CDR3 reads CASSQDRGKGYEQYF. CDR3 DNA sequence: TGCGCCAGCAGCCAAGATAGGGGGAAAGGGTACGAGCAGTACTTC. The chain joins TRBV4-3 to TRBJ2-7; D may be TRBD1 (6 bases). The germline gives CDR1 LGHNA, CDR2 YSLEER. With 0 bases removed from V and 4 bases from J, the gap between germline ends came to 13 bases. The CDR3 is 15 residues long.